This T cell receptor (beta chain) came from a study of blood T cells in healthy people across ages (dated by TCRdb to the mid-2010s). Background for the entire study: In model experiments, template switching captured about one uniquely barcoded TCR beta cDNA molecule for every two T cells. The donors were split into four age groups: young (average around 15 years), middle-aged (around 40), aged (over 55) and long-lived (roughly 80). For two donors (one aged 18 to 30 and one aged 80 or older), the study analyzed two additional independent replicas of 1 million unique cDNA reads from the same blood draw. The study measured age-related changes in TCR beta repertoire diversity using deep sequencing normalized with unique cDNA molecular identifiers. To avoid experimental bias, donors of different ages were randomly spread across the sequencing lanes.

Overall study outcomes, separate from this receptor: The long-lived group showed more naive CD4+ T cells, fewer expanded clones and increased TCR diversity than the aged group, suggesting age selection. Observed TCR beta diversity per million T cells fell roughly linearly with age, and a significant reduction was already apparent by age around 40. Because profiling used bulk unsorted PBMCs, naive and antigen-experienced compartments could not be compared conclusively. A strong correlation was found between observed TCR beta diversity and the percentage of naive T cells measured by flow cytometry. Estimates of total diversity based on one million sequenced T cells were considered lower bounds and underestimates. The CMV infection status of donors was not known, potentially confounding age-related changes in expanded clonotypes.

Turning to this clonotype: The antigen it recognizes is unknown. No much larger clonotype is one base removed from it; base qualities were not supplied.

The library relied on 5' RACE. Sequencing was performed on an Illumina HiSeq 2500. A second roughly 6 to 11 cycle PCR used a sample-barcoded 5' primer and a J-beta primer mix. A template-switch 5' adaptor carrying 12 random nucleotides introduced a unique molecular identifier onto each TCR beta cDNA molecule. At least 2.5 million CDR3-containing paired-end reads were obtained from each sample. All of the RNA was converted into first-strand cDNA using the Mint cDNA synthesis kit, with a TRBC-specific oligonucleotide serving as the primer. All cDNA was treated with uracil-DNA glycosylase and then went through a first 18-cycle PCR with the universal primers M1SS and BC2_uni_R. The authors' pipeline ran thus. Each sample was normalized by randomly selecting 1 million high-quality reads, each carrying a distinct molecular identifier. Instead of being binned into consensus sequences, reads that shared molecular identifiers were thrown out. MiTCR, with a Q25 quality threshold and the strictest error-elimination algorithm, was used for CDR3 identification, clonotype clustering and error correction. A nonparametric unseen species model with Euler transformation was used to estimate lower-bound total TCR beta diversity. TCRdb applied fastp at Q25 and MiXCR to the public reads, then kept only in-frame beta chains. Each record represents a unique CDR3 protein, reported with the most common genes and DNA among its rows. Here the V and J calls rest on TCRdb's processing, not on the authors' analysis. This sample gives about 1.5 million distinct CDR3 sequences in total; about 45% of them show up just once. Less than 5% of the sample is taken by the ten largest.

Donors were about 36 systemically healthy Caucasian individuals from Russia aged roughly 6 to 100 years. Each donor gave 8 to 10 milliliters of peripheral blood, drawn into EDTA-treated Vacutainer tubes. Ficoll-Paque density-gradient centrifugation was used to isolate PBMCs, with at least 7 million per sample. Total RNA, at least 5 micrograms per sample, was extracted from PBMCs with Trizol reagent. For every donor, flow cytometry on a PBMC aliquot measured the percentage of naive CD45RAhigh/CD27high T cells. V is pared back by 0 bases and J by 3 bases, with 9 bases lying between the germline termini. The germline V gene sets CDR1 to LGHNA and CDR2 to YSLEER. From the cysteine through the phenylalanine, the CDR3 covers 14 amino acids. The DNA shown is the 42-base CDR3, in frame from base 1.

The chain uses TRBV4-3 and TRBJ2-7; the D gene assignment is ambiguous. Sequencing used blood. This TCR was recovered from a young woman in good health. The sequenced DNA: TGCGCCAGCAGCCAAGATCGTACCGTCTACGAGCAGTACTTC. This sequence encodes CASSQDRTVYEQYF.